A selection of T cell receptor beta chains follows, all from one sample in a study of Graves' ophthalmopathy and Graves' hyperthyroidism. TCRdb passed the multiplex PCR reads through MiXCR, listing each CDR3 protein once. The sample carries 400,000 or so distinct CDR3 sequences, 15% recorded once. The sample was peripheral blood. The receptors here all came from a woman aged 18-29 years with stable Graves' hyperthyroidism. The CDR3 runs from the conserved cysteine through the conserved F or W. Fields, in order: D gene, J gene, V gene, clone size, CDR3 DNA, CDR3 protein. A D gene is named only where the DNA matches it firmly. Size values are once, few and many counts, or a class for expanded clones, and some rows have none.

d_gene: TRBD1
j_gene: TRBJ1-2
v_gene: TRBV7-9
abundance: many
CDR3nt: TGTGCCAGCAGCCTACTTACGCAAGGGGGCTCTGGCTACACCTTC
CDR3aa: CASSLLTQGGSGYTF

d_gene: NA
j_gene: TRBJ1-1
v_gene: TRBV10-1
abundance: many
CDR3nt: TGCGCCAGCAGTGAGTCAGGCAGGAACACTGAAGCTTTCTTT
CDR3aa: CASSESGRNTEAFF

d_gene: NA
j_gene: TRBJ2-7
v_gene: TRBV7-9
abundance: many
CDR3nt: TGTGCCAGCAGCCCCACGGGCACAGACTACGAGCAGTACTTC
CDR3aa: CASSPTGTDYEQYF

d_gene: NA
j_gene: TRBJ1-4
v_gene: TRBV7-8
abundance: many
CDR3nt: TGTGCCAGCAGCTTACGCCAATTGGCTAATGAAAAACTGTTTTTT
CDR3aa: CASSLRQLANEKLFF

d_gene: NA
j_gene: TRBJ1-1
v_gene: TRBV6-4
abundance: NA
CDR3nt: TGTGCCAGCAGAGAACCACAGGGGAACACTGAAGCTTTCTTT
CDR3aa: CASREPQGNTEAFF

d_gene: TRBD1
j_gene: TRBJ1-5
v_gene: TRBV6-1
abundance: many
CDR3nt: TGTGCCAGCAGTCAACCCCCGGGACAGGGGGGCCAGCCCCAGCATTTT
CDR3aa: CASSQPPGQGGQPQHF

d_gene: NA
j_gene: TRBJ2-7
v_gene: TRBV5-5
abundance: few
CDR3nt: TGTGCCAGCAGCTTGGGAACCTCGAGCTCCTACGAGCAGTACTTC
CDR3aa: CASSLGTSSSYEQYF

d_gene: NA
j_gene: TRBJ2-2
v_gene: TRBV6-2/TRBV6-3
abundance: NA
CDR3nt: TGTGCCAGCAGCGAGTCGGGACCGCCGGGGGAGCTGTTTTTT
CDR3aa: CASSESGPPGELFF

d_gene: NA
j_gene: TRBJ1-2
v_gene: TRBV3-1
abundance: few
CDR3nt: TGTGCCAGCAGCCAAGCTTCTACAGGGAGCTATGGCTACACCTTC
CDR3aa: CASSQASTGSYGYTF

d_gene: NA
j_gene: TRBJ2-7
v_gene: TRBV28
abundance: many
CDR3nt: TGTGCCAGCAGAAGCAGCACCTACGAGCAGTACTTC
CDR3aa: CASRSSTYEQYF

d_gene: NA
j_gene: TRBJ2-5
v_gene: TRBV29-1
abundance: many
CDR3nt: TGCAGCGTTGCGGAGCCCCAAGAGACCCAGTACTTC
CDR3aa: CSVAEPQETQYF

d_gene: NA
j_gene: TRBJ2-5
v_gene: TRBV19
abundance: many
CDR3nt: TGTGCCAGTAGTATAGGCTGGCAGATCCAAGAGACCCAGTACTTC
CDR3aa: CASSIGWQIQETQYF

d_gene: NA
j_gene: TRBJ2-7
v_gene: TRBV5-1
abundance: many
CDR3nt: TGCGCCAGCAGCTTGGGGACCTATCGCTACGAGCAGTACTTC
CDR3aa: CASSLGTYRYEQYF

d_gene: NA
j_gene: TRBJ1-2
v_gene: TRBV27
abundance: many
CDR3nt: TGTGCCAGCAGTTTAGGGAGGGGGTTCAACTATGGCTACACCTTC
CDR3aa: CASSLGRGFNYGYTF

d_gene: TRBD1
j_gene: TRBJ1-3
v_gene: TRBV5-4
abundance: NA
CDR3nt: TGTGCCAGCAGCTCGACAGGGGGCGGAAACACCATAGATTTT
CDR3aa: CASSSTGGGNTIDF

d_gene: NA
j_gene: TRBJ2-7
v_gene: TRBV2
abundance: many
CDR3nt: TGTGCCAGAGGGGAAACCTCCTACGAGCAGTACTTC
CDR3aa: CARGETSYEQYF

d_gene: NA
j_gene: TRBJ1-5
v_gene: TRBV2
abundance: many
CDR3nt: TGTGCCAGCAGTTCGGGACGGCTTTATAGCAATCAGCCCCAGCATTTT
CDR3aa: CASSSGRLYSNQPQHF

d_gene: NA
j_gene: TRBJ1-2
v_gene: TRBV2
abundance: NA
CDR3nt: TGTGCCAGCGGACAGACCTGGCGAGGCTACACCTTC
CDR3aa: CASGQTWRGYTF

d_gene: NA
j_gene: TRBJ2-5
v_gene: TRBV19
abundance: many
CDR3nt: TGTGCCAGTTCGAAATACAGGGAAGAGACCCAGTACTTC
CDR3aa: CASSKYREETQYF

d_gene: NA
j_gene: TRBJ2-7
v_gene: TRBV4-2
abundance: many
CDR3nt: TGTGCCAGCAGCCAACCATGGGGGGGGCAGACCTACGAGCAGTACTTC
CDR3aa: CASSQPWGGQTYEQYF

d_gene: TRBD1
j_gene: TRBJ2-2
v_gene: TRBV25-1
abundance: many
CDR3nt: TGTGCCAGCAGTGACGACAGGGGTAGCACCGGGGAGCTGTTTTTT
CDR3aa: CASSDDRGSTGELFF

d_gene: TRBD1
j_gene: TRBJ1-5
v_gene: TRBV12-3/TRBV12-4
abundance: few
CDR3nt: TGTGCCAGCAGGGGACAGCAATATCAGCCCCAGCATTTT
CDR3aa: CASRGQQYQPQHF

d_gene: TRBD1
j_gene: TRBJ1-1
v_gene: TRBV12-3/TRBV12-4
abundance: many
CDR3nt: TGTGCCAGCAGCCAAAGGACAGGGGGATTCGGCACTGAAGCTTTCTTT
CDR3aa: CASSQRTGGFGTEAFF

d_gene: TRBD2
j_gene: TRBJ2-3
v_gene: TRBV11-2
abundance: few
CDR3nt: TGTGCCAGCAGCTTAGAATTCTCGGGGGGGAGCTACACAGATACGCAGTATTTT
CDR3aa: CASSLEFSGGSYTDTQYF

d_gene: NA
j_gene: TRBJ1-5
v_gene: TRBV12-3/TRBV12-4
abundance: many
CDR3nt: TGTGCCAGCAGTTTAGTCCAGGGACTCCTTCTTAATCAGCCCCAGCATTTT
CDR3aa: CASSLVQGLLLNQPQHF

d_gene: NA
j_gene: TRBJ2-5
v_gene: TRBV4-2
abundance: few
CDR3nt: TGTGCCAGCAGCCCAGAAGCTGTGGTGCAAGAGACCCAGTACTTC
CDR3aa: CASSPEAVVQETQYF

d_gene: NA
j_gene: TRBJ1-1
v_gene: TRBV5-4
abundance: NA
CDR3nt: TGTGCCAGCAGCTCGAACAGGGACCGCTGGGACACTGAAGCTTTCTTT
CDR3aa: CASSSNRDRWDTEAFF

d_gene: NA
j_gene: TRBJ1-3
v_gene: TRBV7-2
abundance: many
CDR3nt: TGTGCCAGCAGCCGACAGTTAGGTGGAAACACCATATATTTT
CDR3aa: CASSRQLGGNTIYF

d_gene: NA
j_gene: TRBJ1-2
v_gene: TRBV29-1
abundance: many
CDR3nt: TGCAGCGTCTCCGAGGGGCCCGCTAACTATGGCTACACCTTC
CDR3aa: CSVSEGPANYGYTF

d_gene: NA
j_gene: TRBJ1-1
v_gene: TRBV12-3/TRBV12-4
abundance: many
CDR3nt: TGTGCCAGCAGTAGGAACAGGAACACTGAAGCTTTCTTT
CDR3aa: CASSRNRNTEAFF

d_gene: NA
j_gene: TRBJ1-6
v_gene: TRBV2
abundance: many
CDR3nt: TGTGCCAGCAGTGCCAGGGCTGAATCACCCCTCCACTTT
CDR3aa: CASSARAESPLHF

d_gene: TRBD1
j_gene: TRBJ1-1
v_gene: TRBV28
abundance: many
CDR3nt: TGTGCCAGCAGTTCAACGGACAGGGGCACTGAAGCTTTCTTT
CDR3aa: CASSSTDRGTEAFF

d_gene: NA
j_gene: TRBJ2-2
v_gene: TRBV29-1
abundance: many
CDR3nt: TGCAGCGCACTCGCGGGACGCCACACCGGGGAGCTGTTTTTT
CDR3aa: CSALAGRHTGELFF

d_gene: TRBD2
j_gene: TRBJ2-5
v_gene: TRBV7-2
abundance: many
CDR3nt: TGTGCCAGCAGCTTACTTCAAGCGGGGAGACGGGAGACCCAGTACTTC
CDR3aa: CASSLLQAGRRETQYF

d_gene: NA
j_gene: TRBJ1-1
v_gene: TRBV11-2
abundance: few
CDR3nt: TGTGCCAGCAGCTTTAGGGTTATGAACACTGAAGCTTTCTTT
CDR3aa: CASSFRVMNTEAFF

d_gene: NA
j_gene: TRBJ2-7
v_gene: TRBV20-1
abundance: many
CDR3nt: TGCAGTGCTAGAGACCTCGTAGGGGACGAGCAGTACTTC
CDR3aa: CSARDLVGDEQYF

d_gene: NA
j_gene: TRBJ1-1
v_gene: TRBV14
abundance: NA
CDR3nt: TGTGCCAGCAGCCAAGTCATGGGCGGGACTGAAGCTTTCTTT
CDR3aa: CASSQVMGGTEAFF

d_gene: NA
j_gene: TRBJ2-7
v_gene: TRBV20-1
abundance: many
CDR3nt: TGCAGTGCTAGTTCGGAAAGCAGCTCCTACGAGCAGTACTTC
CDR3aa: CSASSESSSYEQYF

d_gene: NA
j_gene: TRBJ2-7
v_gene: TRBV7-2
abundance: many
CDR3nt: TGTGCCAGCAGCTTAGGCTGGTACGAGCAGTACTTC
CDR3aa: CASSLGWYEQYF

d_gene: NA
j_gene: TRBJ2-1
v_gene: TRBV2
abundance: few
CDR3nt: TGTGCCAGCAGTGAAAAGGGGGGCGTCGAGTTCTTC
CDR3aa: CASSEKGGVEFF

d_gene: TRBD1
j_gene: TRBJ1-1
v_gene: TRBV7-3
abundance: many
CDR3nt: TGTGCCCGAACCAGGGGGCCGGGCACTGAAGCTTTCTTT
CDR3aa: CARTRGPGTEAFF

d_gene: TRBD1
j_gene: TRBJ2-2
v_gene: TRBV7-2
abundance: few
CDR3nt: TGTGCCAGCAGCTCCCGGACAGGGGGCACCGGGGAGCCGTTTTTT
CDR3aa: CASSSRTGGTGEPFF

d_gene: NA
j_gene: TRBJ2-7
v_gene: TRBV27
abundance: many
CDR3nt: TGTGCCAGCATGAGGGTAGCCGGTTTCTACGAGCAGTACTTC
CDR3aa: CASMRVAGFYEQYF

d_gene: NA
j_gene: TRBJ2-3
v_gene: TRBV11-2
abundance: NA
CDR3nt: TGTGCCAGCAGCTTAGAGCCGGGGGCCAAAGATACGCAGTATTTT
CDR3aa: CASSLEPGAKDTQYF

d_gene: NA
j_gene: TRBJ2-2
v_gene: TRBV28
abundance: many
CDR3nt: TGTGCCAGCAGTCCCCCGACAGGGAACACCGGGGAGCTGTTTTTT
CDR3aa: CASSPPTGNTGELFF

d_gene: TRBD1
j_gene: TRBJ1-2
v_gene: TRBV27
abundance: many
CDR3nt: TGTGCCAGCAGTTCGCCGACAGGGGTGGGCTACACCTTC
CDR3aa: CASSSPTGVGYTF

d_gene: NA
j_gene: TRBJ2-7
v_gene: TRBV11-2
abundance: NA
CDR3nt: TGTGCCAGCAGCTTGACTAGACCGGGACATAAAGGGTACGAGCAGTACTTC
CDR3aa: CASSLTRPGHKGYEQYF

d_gene: NA
j_gene: TRBJ1-2
v_gene: TRBV28
abundance: NA
CDR3nt: TGTGCCAGCAGTTCGGCAAAAGGCTATGGCTACACCTTC
CDR3aa: CASSSAKGYGYTF

d_gene: NA
j_gene: TRBJ1-1
v_gene: TRBV12-3/TRBV12-4
abundance: many
CDR3nt: TGTGCCAGCAGTTTGTTAGGAATGGTCGACACTGAAGCTTTCTTT
CDR3aa: CASSLLGMVDTEAFF